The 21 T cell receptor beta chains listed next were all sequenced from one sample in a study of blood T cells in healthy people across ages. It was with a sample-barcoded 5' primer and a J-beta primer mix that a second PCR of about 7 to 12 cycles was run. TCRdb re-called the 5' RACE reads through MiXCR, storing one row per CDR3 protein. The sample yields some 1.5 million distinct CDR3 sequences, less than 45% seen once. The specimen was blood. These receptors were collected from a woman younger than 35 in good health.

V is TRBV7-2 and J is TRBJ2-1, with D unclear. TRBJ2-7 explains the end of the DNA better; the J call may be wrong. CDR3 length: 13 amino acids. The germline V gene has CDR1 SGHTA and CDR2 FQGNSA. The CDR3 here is CASSASGYNEQYF. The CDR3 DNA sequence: TGTGCCAGCAGCGCTTCTGGGTACAATGAGCAGTACTTC.

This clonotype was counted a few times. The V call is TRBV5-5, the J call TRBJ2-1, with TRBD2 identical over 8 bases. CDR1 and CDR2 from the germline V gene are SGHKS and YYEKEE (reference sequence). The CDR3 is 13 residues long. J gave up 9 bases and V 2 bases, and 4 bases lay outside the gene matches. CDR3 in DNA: TGTGCCAGCAGCTTCTTAGCGGGAACTGAGCAGTTCTTC. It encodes CASSFLAGTEQFF.

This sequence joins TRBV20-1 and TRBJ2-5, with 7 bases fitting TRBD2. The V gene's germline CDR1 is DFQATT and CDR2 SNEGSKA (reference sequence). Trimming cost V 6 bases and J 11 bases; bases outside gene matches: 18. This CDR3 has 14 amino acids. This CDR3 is CSAVGGYIYNEQYF. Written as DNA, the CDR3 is TGCAGTGCAGTGGGGGGGTATATTTACAATGAGCAGTACTTC.

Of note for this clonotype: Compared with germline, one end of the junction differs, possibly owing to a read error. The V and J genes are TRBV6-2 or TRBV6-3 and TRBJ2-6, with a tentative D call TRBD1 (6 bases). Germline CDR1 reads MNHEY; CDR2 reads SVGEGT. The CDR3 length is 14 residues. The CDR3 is CASSQGSGADVLTF. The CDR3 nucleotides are TGTGCCAGCAGCCAGGGGTCTGGGGCCGACGTCCTGACTTTC.

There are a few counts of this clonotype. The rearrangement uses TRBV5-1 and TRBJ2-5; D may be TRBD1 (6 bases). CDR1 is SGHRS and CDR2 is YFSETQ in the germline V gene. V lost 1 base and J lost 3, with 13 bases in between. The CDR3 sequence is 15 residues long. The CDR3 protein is CASSLSGTTEETQYF. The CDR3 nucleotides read TGCGCCAGCAGCTTGTCCGGGACAACTGAAGAGACCCAGTACTTC.

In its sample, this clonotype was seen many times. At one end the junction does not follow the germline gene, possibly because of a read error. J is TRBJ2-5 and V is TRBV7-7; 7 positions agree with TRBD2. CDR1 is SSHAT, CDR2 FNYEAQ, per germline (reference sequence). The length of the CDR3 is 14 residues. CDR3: CASSPTSFQETQYF. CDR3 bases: TGTGCTAGCAGCCCGACTAGCTTCCAAGAGACCCAGTACTTC.

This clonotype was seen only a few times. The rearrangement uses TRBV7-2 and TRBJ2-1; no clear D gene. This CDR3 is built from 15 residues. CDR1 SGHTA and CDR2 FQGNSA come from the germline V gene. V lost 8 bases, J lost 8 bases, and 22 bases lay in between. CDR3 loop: CASRPGKRRTDEQFF. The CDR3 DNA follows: TGTGCCAGCCGCCCCGGAAAACGCAGGACCGATGAGCAGTTCTTC. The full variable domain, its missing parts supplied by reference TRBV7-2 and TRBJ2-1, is GAGVSQSPSNKVTEKGKDVELRCDPISGHTALYWYRQSLGQGLEFLIYFQGNSAPDKSGLPSDRFSAERTGGSVSTLTIQRTQQEDSAVYLCASRPGKRRTDEQFFGPGTRLTVL.

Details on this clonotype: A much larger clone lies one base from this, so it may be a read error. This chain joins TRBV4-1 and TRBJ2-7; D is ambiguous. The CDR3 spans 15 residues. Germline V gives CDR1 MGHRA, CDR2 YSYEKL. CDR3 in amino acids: CVSSQSRGTAYEQYF. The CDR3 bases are TGCGTCAGCAGCCAAAGTAGAGGTACGGCCTACGAGCAGTACTTC.

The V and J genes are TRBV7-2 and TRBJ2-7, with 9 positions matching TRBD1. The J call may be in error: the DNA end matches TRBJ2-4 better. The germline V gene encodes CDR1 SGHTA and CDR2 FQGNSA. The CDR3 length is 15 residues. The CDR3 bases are TGTGCCAGCAGCTCACTCGGACAGGGGAAAAACATTCAGTACTTC. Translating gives CASSSLGQGKNIQYF.

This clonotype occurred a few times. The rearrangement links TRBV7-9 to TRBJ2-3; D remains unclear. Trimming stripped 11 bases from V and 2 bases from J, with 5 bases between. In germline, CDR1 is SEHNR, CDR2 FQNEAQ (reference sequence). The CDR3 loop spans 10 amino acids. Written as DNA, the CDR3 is TGTGCCCTCACCACAGATACGCAGTATTTT. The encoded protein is CALTTDTQYF.

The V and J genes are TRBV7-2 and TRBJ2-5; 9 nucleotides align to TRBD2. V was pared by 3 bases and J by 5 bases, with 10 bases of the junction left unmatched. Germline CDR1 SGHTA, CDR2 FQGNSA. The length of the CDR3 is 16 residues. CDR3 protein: CASSFGVSGSGETQYF. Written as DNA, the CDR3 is TGTGCCAGCAGCTTTGGAGTTAGCGGGAGTGGGGAGACCCAGTACTTC.

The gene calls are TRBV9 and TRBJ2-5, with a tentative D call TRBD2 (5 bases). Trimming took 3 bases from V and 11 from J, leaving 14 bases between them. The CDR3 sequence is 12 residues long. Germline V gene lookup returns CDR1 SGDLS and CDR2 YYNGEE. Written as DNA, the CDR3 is TGTGCCAGCAGCGCGATTAAGGGAGAGCAGTACTTC. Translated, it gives CASSAIKGEQYF.

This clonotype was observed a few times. CDR3: CASSFGTGEANEKLFF. The DNA of the CDR3 is TGTGCCAGCAGCTTCGGGACAGGTGAAGCTAATGAAAAACTGTTTTTT. The chain uses TRBV7-9 and TRBJ1-4; 8 bases map to TRBD1. The CDR3 is 16 amino acids. Per the germline V gene, CDR1 is SEHNR and CDR2 is FQNEAQ (reference sequence). With V trimmed by 3 bases and J by 3 bases, 6 bases remained unmatched.

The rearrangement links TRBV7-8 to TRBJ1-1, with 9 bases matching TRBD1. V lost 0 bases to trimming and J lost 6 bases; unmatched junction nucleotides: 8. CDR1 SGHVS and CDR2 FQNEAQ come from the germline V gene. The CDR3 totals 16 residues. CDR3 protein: CASSLAYFGTGSEAFF. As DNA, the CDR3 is TGTGCCAGCAGCTTAGCGTATTTTGGGACAGGGTCTGAAGCTTTCTTT.

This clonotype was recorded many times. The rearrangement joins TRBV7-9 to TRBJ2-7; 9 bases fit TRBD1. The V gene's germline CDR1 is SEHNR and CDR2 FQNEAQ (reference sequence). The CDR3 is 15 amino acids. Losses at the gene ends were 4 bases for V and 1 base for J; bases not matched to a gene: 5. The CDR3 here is CASSSGTGLSYEQYF. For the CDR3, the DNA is TGTGCCAGCAGCTCCGGGACAGGGCTTTCCTACGAGCAGTACTTC. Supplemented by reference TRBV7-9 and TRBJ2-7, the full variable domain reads DTGVSQNPRHKITKRGQNVTFRCDPISEHNRLYWYRQTLGQGPEFLTYFQNEAQLEKSRLLSDRFSAERPKGSFSTLEIQRTEQGDSAMYLCASSSGTGLSYEQYFGPGTRLTVT.

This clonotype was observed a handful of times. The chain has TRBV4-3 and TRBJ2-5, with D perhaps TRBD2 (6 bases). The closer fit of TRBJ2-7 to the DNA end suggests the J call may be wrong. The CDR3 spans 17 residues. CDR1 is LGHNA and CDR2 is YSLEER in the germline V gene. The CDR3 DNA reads TGCGCCAGCAGCCAAGATTACGGCAGACTAGGGGCCTACGAGCAGTACTTC. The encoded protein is CASSQDYGRLGAYEQYF.

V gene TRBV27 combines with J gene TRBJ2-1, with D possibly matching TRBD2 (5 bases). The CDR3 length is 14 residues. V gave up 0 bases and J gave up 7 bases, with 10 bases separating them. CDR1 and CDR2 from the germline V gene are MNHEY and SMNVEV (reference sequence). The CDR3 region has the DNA TGTGCCAGCAGTTTATCGGGCTGGAGGAATGAGCAGTTCTTC. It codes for CASSLSGWRNEQFF.

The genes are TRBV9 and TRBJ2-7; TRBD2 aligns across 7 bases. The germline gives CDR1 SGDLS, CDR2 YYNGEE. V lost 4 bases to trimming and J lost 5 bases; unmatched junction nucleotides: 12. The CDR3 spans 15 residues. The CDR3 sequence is CASSPRMGGFNEQYF. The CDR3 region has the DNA TGTGCCAGCAGCCCTCGGATGGGAGGGTTCAACGAGCAGTACTTC.

Written as DNA, the CDR3 is TGTGCTAGTTCAGACCGCTTTGAAGCTTTCTTT. This gives the protein CASSDRFEAFF. This chain uses TRBV12-5 with TRBJ1-1, with unresolved D. The CDR3 is 11 residues long. Per the germline V gene, CDR1 is LGHNT and CDR2 is FRNRAP. The V end lost 8 bases, the J end lost 7 bases, and 11 bases lay between the germline ends.

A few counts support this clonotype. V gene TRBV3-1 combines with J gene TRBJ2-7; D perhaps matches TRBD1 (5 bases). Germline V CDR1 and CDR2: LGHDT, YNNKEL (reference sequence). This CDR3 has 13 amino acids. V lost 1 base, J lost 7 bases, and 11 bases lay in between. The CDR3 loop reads CASSQGGRVEQYF. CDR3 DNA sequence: TGTGCCAGCAGCCAAGGGGGCAGGGTAGAGCAGTACTTC.

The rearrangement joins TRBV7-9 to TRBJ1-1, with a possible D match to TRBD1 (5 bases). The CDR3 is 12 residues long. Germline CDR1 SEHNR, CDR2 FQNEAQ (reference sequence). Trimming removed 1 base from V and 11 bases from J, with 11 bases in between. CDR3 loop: CASSLERRVAFF. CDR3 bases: TGTGCCAGCAGCTTAGAGCGCAGGGTGGCTTTCTTT.